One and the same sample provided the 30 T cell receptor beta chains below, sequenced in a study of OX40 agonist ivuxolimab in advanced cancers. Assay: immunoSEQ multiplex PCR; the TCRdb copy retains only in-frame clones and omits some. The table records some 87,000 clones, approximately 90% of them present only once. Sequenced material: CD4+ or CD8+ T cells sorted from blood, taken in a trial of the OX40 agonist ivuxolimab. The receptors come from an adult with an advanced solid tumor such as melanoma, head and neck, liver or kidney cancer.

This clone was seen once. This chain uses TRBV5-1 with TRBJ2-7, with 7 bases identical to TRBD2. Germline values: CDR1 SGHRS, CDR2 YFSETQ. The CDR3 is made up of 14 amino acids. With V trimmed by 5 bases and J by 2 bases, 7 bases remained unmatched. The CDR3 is CASSGWGGTYEQYF. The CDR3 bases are TGCGCCAGCAGTGGGTGGGGGGGAACCTACGAGCAGTACTTC.

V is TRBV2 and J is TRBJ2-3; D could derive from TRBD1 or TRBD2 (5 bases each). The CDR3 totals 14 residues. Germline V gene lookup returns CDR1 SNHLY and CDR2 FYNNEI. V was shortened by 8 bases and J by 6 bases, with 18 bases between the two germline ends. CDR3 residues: CASLPGLRRDTQYF. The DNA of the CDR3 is TGTGCCAGCCTGCCGGGGCTGCGAAGGGATACGCAGTATTTT. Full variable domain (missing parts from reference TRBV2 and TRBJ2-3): EPEVTQTPSHQVTQMGQEVILRCVPISNHLYFYWYRQILGQKVEFLVSFYNNEISEKSEIFDDQFSVERPDGSNFTLKIRSTKLEDSAMYFCASLPGLRRDTQYFGPGTRLTVL.

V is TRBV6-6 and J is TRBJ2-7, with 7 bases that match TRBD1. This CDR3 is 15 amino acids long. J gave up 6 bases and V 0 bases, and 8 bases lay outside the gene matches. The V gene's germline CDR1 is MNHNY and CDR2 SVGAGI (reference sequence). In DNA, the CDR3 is TGTGCCAGCAGTTACTCGGCAGGGGGTGGGGCCGAGCAGTACTTC. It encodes CASSYSAGGGAEQYF.

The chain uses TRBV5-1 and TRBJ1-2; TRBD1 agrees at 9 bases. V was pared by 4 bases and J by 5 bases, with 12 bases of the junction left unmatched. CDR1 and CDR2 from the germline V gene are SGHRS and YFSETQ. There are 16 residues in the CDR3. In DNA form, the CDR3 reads TGCGCCAGCAGCCCGGTACCTGGGACAGGGACTTATGGCTACACCTTC. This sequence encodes CASSPVPGTGTYGYTF.

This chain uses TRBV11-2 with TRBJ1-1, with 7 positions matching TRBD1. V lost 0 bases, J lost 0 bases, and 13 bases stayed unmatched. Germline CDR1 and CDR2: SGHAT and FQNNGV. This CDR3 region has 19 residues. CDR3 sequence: CASSLDLGRGSFMNTEAFF. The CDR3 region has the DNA TGTGCCAGCAGCTTAGATCTCGGCAGGGGGTCCTTTATGAACACTGAAGCTTTCTTT.

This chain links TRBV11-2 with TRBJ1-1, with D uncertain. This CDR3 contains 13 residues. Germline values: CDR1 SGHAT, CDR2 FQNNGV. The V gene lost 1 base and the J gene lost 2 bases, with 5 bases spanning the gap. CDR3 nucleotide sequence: TGTGCCAGCAGCTTAGGGGTCAACACTGAAGCTTTCTTT. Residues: CASSLGVNTEAFF.

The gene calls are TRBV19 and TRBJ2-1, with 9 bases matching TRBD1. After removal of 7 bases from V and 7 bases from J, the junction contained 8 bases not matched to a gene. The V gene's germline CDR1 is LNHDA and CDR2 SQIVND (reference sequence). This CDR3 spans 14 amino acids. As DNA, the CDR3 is TGTGCCAGTAAGGGGACAGGGAAGAGGAATGAGCAGTTCTTC. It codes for CASKGTGKRNEQFF.

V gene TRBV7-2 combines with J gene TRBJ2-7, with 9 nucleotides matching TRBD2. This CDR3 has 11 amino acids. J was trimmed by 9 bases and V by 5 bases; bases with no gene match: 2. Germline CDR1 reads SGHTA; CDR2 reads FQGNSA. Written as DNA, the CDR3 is TGTGCCAGCAGCCTTAGCGGGGGGCAGTACTTC. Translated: CASSLSGGQYF.

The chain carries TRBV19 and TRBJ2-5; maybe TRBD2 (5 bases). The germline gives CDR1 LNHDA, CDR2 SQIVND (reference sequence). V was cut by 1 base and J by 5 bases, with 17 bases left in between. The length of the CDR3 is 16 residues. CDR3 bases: TGTGCCAGTAGTATAGTCCACAGCGGCAGAAGGGAGACCCAGTACTTC. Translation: CASSIVHSGRRETQYF. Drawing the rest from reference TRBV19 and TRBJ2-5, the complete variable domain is DGGITQSPKYLFRKEGQNVTLSCEQNLNHDAMYWYRQDPGQGLRLIYYSQIVNDFQKGDIAEGYSVSREKKESFPLTVTSAQKNPTAFYLCASSIVHSGRRETQYFGPGTRLLVL.

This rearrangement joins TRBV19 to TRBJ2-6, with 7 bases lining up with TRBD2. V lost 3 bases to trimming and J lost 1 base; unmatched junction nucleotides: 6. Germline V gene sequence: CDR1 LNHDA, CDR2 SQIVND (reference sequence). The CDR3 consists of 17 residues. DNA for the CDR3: TGTGCCAGTAGTATTCGCGGGAGTGGGTCTGGGGCCAACGTCCTGACTTTC. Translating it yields CASSIRGSGSGANVLTF.

CDR3: CASSARQGNYEQYF. The CDR3 nucleotides read TGTGCCAGCAGCGCCAGACAGGGAAACTACGAGCAGTACTTC. V gene TRBV7-6 combines with J gene TRBJ2-7; 7 bases line up with TRBD1. There are 14 residues in the CDR3. The germline CDR1 and CDR2 sequences are SGHVS and FNYEAQ. V lost 5 bases to trimming and J lost 3 bases; unmatched junction nucleotides: 7.

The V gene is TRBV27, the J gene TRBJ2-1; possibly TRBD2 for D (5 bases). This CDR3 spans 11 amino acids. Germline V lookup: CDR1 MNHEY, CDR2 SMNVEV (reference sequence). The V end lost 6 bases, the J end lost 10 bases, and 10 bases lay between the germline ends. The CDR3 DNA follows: TGTGCCAGCAGGAGGGCAGCCGAGCAGTTCTTC. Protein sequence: CASRRAAEQFF.

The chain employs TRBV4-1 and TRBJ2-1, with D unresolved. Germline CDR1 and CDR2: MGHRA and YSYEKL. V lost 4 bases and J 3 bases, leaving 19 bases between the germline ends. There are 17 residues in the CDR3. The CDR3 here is CASSPPAVRTLYNEQFF. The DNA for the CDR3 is TGCGCCAGCAGCCCACCGGCGGTCCGAACGCTCTACAATGAGCAGTTCTTC.

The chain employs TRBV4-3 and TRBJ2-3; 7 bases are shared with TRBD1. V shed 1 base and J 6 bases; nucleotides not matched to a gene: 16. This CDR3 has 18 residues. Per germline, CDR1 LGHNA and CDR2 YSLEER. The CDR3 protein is CASSQAPRTGDDFDTQYF. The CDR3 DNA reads TGCGCCAGCAGCCAAGCACCGCGGACAGGAGACGATTTCGATACGCAGTATTTT.

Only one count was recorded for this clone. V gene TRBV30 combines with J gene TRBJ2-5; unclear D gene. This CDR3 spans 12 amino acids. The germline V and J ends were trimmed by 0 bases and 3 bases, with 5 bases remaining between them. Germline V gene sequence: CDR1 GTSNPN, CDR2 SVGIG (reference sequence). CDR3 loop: CAWSVFEETQYF. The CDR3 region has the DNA TGTGCCTGGAGTGTATTTGAAGAGACCCAGTACTTC.

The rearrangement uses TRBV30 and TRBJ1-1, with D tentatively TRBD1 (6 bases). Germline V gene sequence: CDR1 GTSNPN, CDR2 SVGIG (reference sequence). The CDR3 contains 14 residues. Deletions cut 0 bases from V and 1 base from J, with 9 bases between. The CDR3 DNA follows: TGTGCCTGGAGTGTAGGGGGAAGGAACACTGAAGCTTTCTTT. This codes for CAWSVGGRNTEAFF.

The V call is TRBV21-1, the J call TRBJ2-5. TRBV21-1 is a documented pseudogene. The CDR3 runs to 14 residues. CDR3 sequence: CASSKDGGWETQYF. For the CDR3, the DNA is TGTGCCAGCAGCAAAGATGGGGGATGGGAGACCCAGTACTTC.

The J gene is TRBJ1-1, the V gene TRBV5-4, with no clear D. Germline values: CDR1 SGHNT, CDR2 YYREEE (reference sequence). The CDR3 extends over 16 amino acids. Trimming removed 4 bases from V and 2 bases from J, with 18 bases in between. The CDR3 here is CASSKAGPRRNTEAFF. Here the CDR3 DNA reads TGTGCCAGCAGCAAAGCAGGACCGAGACGAAACACTGAAGCTTTCTTT.

The chain's CDR3 is CASGQGPRADTQYF. For the CDR3, the DNA is TGTGCCAGTGGACAGGGGCCCAGGGCAGATACGCAGTATTTT. V and J are TRBV27 and TRBJ2-3; TRBD1 matches at 9 bases. Germline V gene data show CDR1 as MNHEY and CDR2 as SMNVEV (reference sequence). The junction had 8 bases not matched to a gene; V was cut back by 9 bases and J by 4 bases. CDR3 length: 14 amino acids.

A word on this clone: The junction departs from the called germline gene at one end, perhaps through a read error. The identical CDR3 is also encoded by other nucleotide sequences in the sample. The CDR3 reads CASSLAGHRYEQYF. CDR3 DNA: TGCGCCAGCAGCTTAGCGGGCCATCGGTACGAGCAGTACTTC. The J gene is TRBJ2-7, the V gene TRBV11-2, with TRBD2 matching over 7 bases. Germline loops: CDR1 SGHAT, CDR2 FQNNGV. The CDR3 has 14 residues.

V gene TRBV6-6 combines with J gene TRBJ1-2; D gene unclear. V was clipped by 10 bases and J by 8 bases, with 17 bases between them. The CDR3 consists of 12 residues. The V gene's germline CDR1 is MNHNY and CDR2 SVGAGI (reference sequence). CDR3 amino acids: CAIPSSRRGYTF. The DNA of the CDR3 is TGTGCCATCCCCTCCTCGAGGAGAGGCTACACCTTC.

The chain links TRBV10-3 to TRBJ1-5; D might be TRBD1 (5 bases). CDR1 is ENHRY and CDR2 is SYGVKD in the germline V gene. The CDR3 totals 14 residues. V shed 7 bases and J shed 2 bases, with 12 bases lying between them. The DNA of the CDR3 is TGTGCCATCAAAGTCAGGGTGTGCAATCAGCCCCAGCATTTT. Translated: CAIKVRVCNQPQHF.

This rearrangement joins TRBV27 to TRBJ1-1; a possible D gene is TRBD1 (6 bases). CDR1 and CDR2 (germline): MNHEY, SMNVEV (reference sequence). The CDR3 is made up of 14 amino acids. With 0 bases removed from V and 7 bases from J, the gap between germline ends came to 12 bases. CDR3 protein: CASSLSVMDSEAFF. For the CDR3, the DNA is TGTGCCAGCAGTTTATCGGTTATGGACAGTGAAGCTTTCTTT.

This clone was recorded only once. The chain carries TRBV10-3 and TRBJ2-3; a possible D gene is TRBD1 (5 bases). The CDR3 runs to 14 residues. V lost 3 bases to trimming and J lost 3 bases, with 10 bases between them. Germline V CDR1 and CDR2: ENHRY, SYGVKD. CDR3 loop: CAISESRVTDTQYF. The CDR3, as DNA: TGTGCCATCAGTGAATCCAGGGTGACAGATACGCAGTATTTT.

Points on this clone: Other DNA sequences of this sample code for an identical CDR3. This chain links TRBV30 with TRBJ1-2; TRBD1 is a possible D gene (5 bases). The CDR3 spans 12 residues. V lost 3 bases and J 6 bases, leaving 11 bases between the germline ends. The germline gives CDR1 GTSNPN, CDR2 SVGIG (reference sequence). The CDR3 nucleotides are TGTGCCTGGAGGGGGGGTCTGGATGGCTACACCTTC. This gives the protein CAWRGGLDGYTF. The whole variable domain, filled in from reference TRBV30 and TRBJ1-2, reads SQTIHQWPATLVQPVGSPLSLECTVEGTSNPNLYWYRQAAGRGLQLLFYSVGIGQISSEVPQNLSASRPQDRQFILSSKKLLLSDSGFYLCAWRGGLDGYTFGSGTRLTVV.

CDR3 DNA: TGCGCCAGGCATACAGCGGGGGACAGCACAGATACGCAGTATTTT. Translation: CARHTAGDSTDTQYF. The rearrangement joins TRBV5-1 to TRBJ2-3; TRBD2 matches at 8 bases. CDR3 length: 15 residues. Germline V gene sequence: CDR1 SGHRS, CDR2 YFSETQ. Losses at the gene ends were 8 bases for V and 0 bases for J; bases not matched to a gene: 8. The variable domain in full, with the rest retrieved from reference TRBV5-1 and TRBJ2-3, is KAGVTQTPRYLIKTRGQQVTLSCSPISGHRSVSWYQQTPGQGLQFLFEYFSETQRNKGNFPGRFSGRQFSNSRSEMNVSTLELGDSALYLCARHTAGDSTDTQYFGPGTRLTVL.

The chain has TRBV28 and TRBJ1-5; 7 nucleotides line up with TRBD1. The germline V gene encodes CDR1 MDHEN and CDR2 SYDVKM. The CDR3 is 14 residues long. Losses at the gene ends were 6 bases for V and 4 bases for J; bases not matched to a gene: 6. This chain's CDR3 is CASRNRGENQPQHF. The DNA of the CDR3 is TGTGCCAGCAGGAACAGGGGAGAGAATCAGCCCCAGCATTTT.

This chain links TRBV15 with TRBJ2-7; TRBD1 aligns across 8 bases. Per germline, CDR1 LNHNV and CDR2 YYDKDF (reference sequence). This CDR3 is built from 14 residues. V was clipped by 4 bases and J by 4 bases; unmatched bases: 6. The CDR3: CATSNDRGRYEQYF. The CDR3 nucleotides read TGTGCCACCAGCAACGACAGGGGTCGATACGAGCAGTACTTC.

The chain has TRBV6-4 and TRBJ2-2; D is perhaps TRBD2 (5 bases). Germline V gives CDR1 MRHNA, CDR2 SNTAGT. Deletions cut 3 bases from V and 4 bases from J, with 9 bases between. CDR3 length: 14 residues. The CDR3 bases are TGTGCCAGCAGTGAGGAGGCTCCCACCGGGGAGCTGTTTTTT. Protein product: CASSEEAPTGELFF.

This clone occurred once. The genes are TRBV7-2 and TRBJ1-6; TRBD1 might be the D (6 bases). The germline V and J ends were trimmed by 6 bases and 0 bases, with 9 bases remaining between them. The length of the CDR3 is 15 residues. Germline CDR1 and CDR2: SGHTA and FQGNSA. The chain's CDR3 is CASRNRDSYNSPLHF. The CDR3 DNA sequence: TGTGCCAGCAGGAACAGGGACTCCTATAATTCACCCCTCCACTTT.